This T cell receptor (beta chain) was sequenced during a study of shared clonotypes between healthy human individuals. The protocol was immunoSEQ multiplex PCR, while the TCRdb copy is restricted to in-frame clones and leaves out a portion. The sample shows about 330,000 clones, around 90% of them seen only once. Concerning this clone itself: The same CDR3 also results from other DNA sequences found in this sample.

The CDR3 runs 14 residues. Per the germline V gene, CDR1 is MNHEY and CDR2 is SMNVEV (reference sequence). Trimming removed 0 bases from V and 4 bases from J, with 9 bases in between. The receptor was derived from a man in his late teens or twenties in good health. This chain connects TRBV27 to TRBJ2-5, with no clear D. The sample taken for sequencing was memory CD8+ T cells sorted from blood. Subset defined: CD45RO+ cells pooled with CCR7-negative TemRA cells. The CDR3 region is CASSLSGPPETQYF. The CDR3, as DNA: TGTGCCAGCAGTTTATCGGGTCCTCCAGAGACCCAGTACTTC.